A single sample gave rise to the 2 T cell receptor beta chains below, sequenced in a study of T cell responses to AZD1222 COVID-19 vaccine. Assay used: immunoSEQ multiplex PCR; TCRdb lists only in-frame clones, some missing. The sample has under 200,000 clones, about 90% seen once. The sequencing used peripheral blood, collected on day 0 of MenACWY control vaccination. These receptors all come from an adult in good health.

V and J are TRBV7-2 and TRBJ2-2; the D is unclear. There are 15 residues in the CDR3. Trimming cost V 5 bases and J 4 bases, with 14 bases left between them. The germline CDR1 and CDR2 sequences are SGHTA and FQGNSA. The DNA of the CDR3 is TGTGCCAGCAGCCCAACCTACTGGGGCACCGGGGAGCTGTTTTTT. Protein sequence: CASSPTYWGTGELFF. The full variable domain, its missing parts supplied by reference TRBV7-2 and TRBJ2-2, is GAGVSQSPSNKVTEKGKDVELRCDPISGHTALYWYRQSLGQGLEFLIYFQGNSAPDKSGLPSDRFSAERTGGSVSTLTIQRTQQEDSAVYLCASSPTYWGTGELFFGEGSRLTVL.

This chain uses TRBV24-1 with TRBJ1-5; perhaps TRBD1 as D (6 bases). Germline V gene sequence: CDR1 KGHDR, CDR2 SFDVKD. The CDR3 runs to 14 residues. Trimming removed 4 bases at V and 3 bases at J, with 9 bases between. The CDR3 region is CATSDYRDNQPQHF. The CDR3 DNA is TGTGCCACCAGTGACTACAGGGACAATCAGCCCCAGCATTTT.